This T cell receptor beta chain was captured in a study of T cells in Graves' hyperthyroidism and ophthalmopathy (dated by TCRdb to between 2018 and 2020). About the investigation overall: Peripheral blood was collected at initial diagnosis, before any treatment. Prospective prediction of ophthalmopathy was tested in an independent validation cohort of fewer than 20 hyperthyroidism patients and 17 patients who later progressed to ophthalmopathy. According to the paper, TCR Vbeta CDR3 sequencing was carried out on approximately 140 peripheral blood samples, which came from some 41 ophthalmopathy, around 74 hyperthyroidism and approximately 17 progressor patients. Following sampling, methimazole starting at 30 mg daily was given to hyperthyroidism patients, and high-dose intravenous methylprednisolone was given to ophthalmopathy patients. In addition, the study compared T-cell repertoires in thyroid tissue and in blood from over 5 Graves' hyperthyroidism patients. To identify TCR V-J signatures that set the groups apart, the researchers used a discovery cohort of 100 patients, made up of 43 with Graves' ophthalmopathy and 55 to 65 with stable Graves' hyperthyroidism. The roughly 100 discovery patients were randomly split 7:3 into training and test sets.

The hyperthyroidism patients were between 18 and 65 years old and newly diagnosed, with a disease duration of less than 2 months. Patients with uncontrolled infections, other autoimmune diseases, pregnancy or lactation were excluded. Diagnoses relied on clinical symptoms, serum thyroxine and TRAb, thyroid ultrasound and orbital computed tomography. Blood from progressor patients was collected at the time of first diagnosis with hyperthyroidism, before any ophthalmopathy symptoms had appeared. PBMCs were isolated from around 10 ml of fresh peripheral blood by Ficoll-Paque density gradient centrifugation. Patients classed as progressors first received a Graves' hyperthyroidism diagnosis and then went on to develop ophthalmopathy during follow-up. Trizol reagent was used to extract total RNA, and RNA quality was then checked on an Agilent 2100 Bioanalyzer. This clonotype was observed a few times. This receptor's antigen is unknown. Base qualities are missing; no much larger clone stands one base away.

The TCR beta CDR3 regions were amplified from the RNA transcripts. The first round of RT-PCR for the TCR CDR3 was performed with the HTBI primer set and the Qiagen OneStep RT-PCR kit. Libraries were constructed in a second round of multiplex PCR, after which size selection and purification were carried out. Libraries were sequenced paired-end with 100 bp reads on an Illumina HiSeq2000. In the source study's methods: SOAPnuke was used to process the raw data, throwing out any read that contained adapters or uncalled bases, had a mean Phred below 15, or lacked an exact constant-primer or identifier match. High-quality paired reads were merged with COPE v1.2.5, and unique nucleotide sequences were defined as clonotypes. Clonotypes were aligned to IMGT TRBV, TRBD and TRBJ reference segments using MiTCR v1.1. Only V-J combinations with frequency above 0.0001, covering 99% to 99.2% of repertoires, were analysed. The TCS score was defined as F50 (clonal expansion) divided by E x V (chaos), with BLOSUM62-based TCRdist calculated between CDR3 peptides within each V-J. Welch's t-statistics and random forest reduced 500 to 550 V-J features to roughly 13, which were used in a naive Bayes classifier (R e1071). The public reads were run again by TCRdb, first through fastp at Q25 and then through MiXCR, and only productive beta chains were kept. All rows with the same CDR3 protein become a single entry with the most common DNA and genes. TCRdb, not the authors, supplied the V and J calls. The sample table contains roughly 580,000 distinct CDR3 sequences; only one count was recorded for approximately 15% of them. The ten most abundant clones make up less than 6% of the sample.

Findings and caveats that apply to the study as a whole: Sample size was not statistically predetermined, and blinding of investigators to group allocation was not performed. In cross-validation, a model built on a 13 V-J signature told ophthalmopathy apart from stable hyperthyroidism with 85% to 90% sensitivity and approximately 81% specificity, and in testing the same model reached 80%/75%. Most expanded thyroid clonotypes (frequency above 0.001) were also found in blood, which suggests that blood repertoires may mirror thyroid immune responses. In validation, the model predicted progression to ophthalmopathy a median of about 6 months before onset, with roughly 68% sensitivity and roughly 79% specificity.

CDR3 length: 16 amino acids, cysteine to phenylalanine. The sequence is cut down to CDR3 DNA, 48 bases in frame from base 1. For CDR1 and CDR2, the germline V gene lists SGHRS and YFSETQ. V was cut back by 3 bases and J by 1 base, leaving a gap of 16 bases between them. Sequenced sample: blood. This TCR derives from a woman aged 30 to 39 with Graves' hyperthyroidism that later progressed to Graves' ophthalmopathy. The sequence joins TRBV5-1 to TRBJ2-5; a weak D assignment points to TRBD1 (6 bases agree). The CDR3 here reads CASSSAPGARQETQYF. In nucleotides, the sequence is TGCGCCAGCAGCTCGGCCCCAGGGGCCCGCCAAGAGACCCAGTACTTC.